What follows describes a single T cell receptor beta chain. Its antigen is not known. Profiling relied on immunoSEQ multiplex PCR, and the TCRdb table lists in-frame clones only, not all of them. This sample has about 100,000 clones; approximately 86% occur once, and the top ten carry 5.5% to 7%. Germline V lookup: CDR1 SGHDT, CDR2 YYEEEE. The V and J ends lost 3 bases and 7 bases, in that order; junction bases with no gene match: 5. There are 13 residues in the CDR3. The sample originates from a study of T cell responses to AZD1222 COVID-19 vaccine. General study findings and limits: The study found Spike-specific TCR breadth and depth rose after two AZD1222 doses. Vaccine-associated CD4 TCRs spanned spike, dominant at 160-218 and 743-854.

This clonotype was obtained from an adult in good health. Sequencing was performed on peripheral blood, taken on day 0 of AZD1222 vaccination. The rearrangement links TRBV5-6 to TRBJ1-2; 8 positions match TRBD1. CDR3 protein: CASSWEQGGGYTF. DNA of the CDR3: TGTGCCAGCAGCTGGGAACAGGGGGGTGGCTACACCTTC.